The T cell receptor beta chain described here comes from a study of Ad26.COV2.S vaccination and SARS-CoV-2 variants. As for the study in general: The vaccine Ad26.COV2.S was put into the muscle once, or twice with 56 days between. Study findings and constraints: Vaccinated and placebo-treated recipients had similar non-spike TCR breadth.

Method: immunoSEQ multiplex PCR; TCRdb's copy keeps in-frame clones and lacks some. The sample records 300,000 to 500,000 clones, 75% to 90% being singletons. Treatment reported: some 20 received Ad26.COV2.S at low or high dose, single or two shots; about five received placebo; per-sample allocation not given. Collection of the samples took place on day 63 after the first injection of vaccine or placebo. In Boston, an adult donor aged 18-55 years took part. This vaccine is an Ad26 vector that expresses the Wuhan-strain SARS-CoV-2 spike. Note on this clone: Its antigen is undetermined.

Trimming removed 4 bases from V and 3 bases from J, with 25 bases in between. Per the germline V gene, CDR1 is SGHRS and CDR2 is YFSETQ. This CDR3 is 18 amino acids long. The specimen comprised peripheral blood, sampled in a trial of Ad26.COV2.S vaccine versus placebo. The chain employs TRBV5-1 and TRBJ1-2; no clear D. The receptor was derived from a person aged 18-65 years who received the Ad26.COV2.S COVID-19 vaccine or a placebo. CDR3 protein: CASSPGPLLAYGDYGYTF. Written as DNA, the CDR3 is TGCGCCAGCAGCCCTGGTCCCCTTCTTGCTTATGGGGACTATGGCTACACCTTC. Based on the CDR3 plus reference TRBV5-1 and TRBJ1-2, the full variable domain is KAGVTQTPRYLIKTRGQQVTLSCSPISGHRSVSWYQQTPGQGLQFLFEYFSETQRNKGNFPGRFSGRQFSNSRSEMNVSTLELGDSALYLCASSPGPLLAYGDYGYTFGSGTRLTVV.